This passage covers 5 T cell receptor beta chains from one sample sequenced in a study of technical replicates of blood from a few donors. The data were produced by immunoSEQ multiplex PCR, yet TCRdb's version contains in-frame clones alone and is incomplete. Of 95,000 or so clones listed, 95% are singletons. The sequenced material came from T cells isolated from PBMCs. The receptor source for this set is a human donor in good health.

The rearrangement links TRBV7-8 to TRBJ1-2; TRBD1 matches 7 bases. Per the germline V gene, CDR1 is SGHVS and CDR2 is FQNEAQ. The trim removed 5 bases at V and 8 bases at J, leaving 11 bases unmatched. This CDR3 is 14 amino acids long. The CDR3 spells CASSPSRDSRGYTF. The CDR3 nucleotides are TGTGCCAGCAGCCCTAGCCGGGACAGTAGAGGCTACACCTTC. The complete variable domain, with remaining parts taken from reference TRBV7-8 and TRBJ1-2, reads GAGVSQSPRYKVAKRGQDVALRCDPISGHVSLFWYQQALGQGPEFLTYFQNEAQLDKSGLPSDRFFAERPEGSVSTLKIQRTQQEDSAVYLCASSPSRDSRGYTFGSGTRLTVV.

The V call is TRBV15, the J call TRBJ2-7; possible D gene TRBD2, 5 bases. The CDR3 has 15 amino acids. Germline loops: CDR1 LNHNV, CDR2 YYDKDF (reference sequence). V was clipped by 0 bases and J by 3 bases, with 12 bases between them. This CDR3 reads CATSRDFEGYYEQYF. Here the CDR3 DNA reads TGTGCCACCAGCAGAGATTTCGAGGGATACTACGAGCAGTACTTC. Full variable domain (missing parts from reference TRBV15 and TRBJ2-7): DAMVIQNPRYQVTQFGKPVTLSCSQTLNHNVMYWYQQKSSQAPKLLFHYYDKDFNNEADTPDNFQSRRPNTSFCFLDIRSPGLGDTAMYLCATSRDFEGYYEQYFGPGTRLTVT.

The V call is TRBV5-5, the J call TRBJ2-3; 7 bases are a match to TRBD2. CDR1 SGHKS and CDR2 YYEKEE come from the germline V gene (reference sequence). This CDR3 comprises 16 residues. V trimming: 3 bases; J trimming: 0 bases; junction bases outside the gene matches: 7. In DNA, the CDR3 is TGTGCCAGCAGCTCTAGGGATAGCGGGAGCACAGATACGCAGTATTTT. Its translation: CASSSRDSGSTDTQYF.

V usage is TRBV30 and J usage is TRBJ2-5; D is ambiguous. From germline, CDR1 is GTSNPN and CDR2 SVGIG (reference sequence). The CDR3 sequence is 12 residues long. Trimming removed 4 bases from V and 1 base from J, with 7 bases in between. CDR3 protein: CAWNPSQETQYF. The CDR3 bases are TGTGCCTGGAATCCTAGCCAAGAGACCCAGTACTTC.

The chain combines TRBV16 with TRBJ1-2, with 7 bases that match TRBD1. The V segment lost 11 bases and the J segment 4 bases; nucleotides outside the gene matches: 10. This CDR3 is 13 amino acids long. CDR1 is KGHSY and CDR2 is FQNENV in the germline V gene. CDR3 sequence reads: CAATKGTVYGYTF. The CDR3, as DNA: TGTGCCGCAACCAAGGGGACAGTCTATGGCTACACCTTC.